This record concerns one T cell receptor beta chain sequence. Its target is not known. It was with 60 Vbeta and 13 Jbeta primers that the PCR ran. Data came from immunoSEQ multiplex PCR; TCRdb stores just in-frame clones and leaves some out. This sample has 95,000 or so clones, with about 86% found just once. The data originate from a study of cytomegalovirus exposure and HLA in healthy donors. Findings and limits, study-wide: Sequencing likely caused a cluster of highly shared sequence variants.

In germline, CDR1 is SGHTA, CDR2 FQGNSA. Trimming took 5 bases from V and 2 from J; bases not matched to a gene: 7. The CDR3 has 16 amino acids. This receptor was taken from a woman in her 70s in good health and CMV-seropositive. Sequences were obtained from PBMCs. The V call is TRBV7-2, the J call TRBJ2-7, with 12 bases aligning to TRBD2. DNA for the CDR3: TGTGCCAGCAGCGCCGGGACTAGCGGGCTTCCCTACGAGCAGTACTTC. It codes for CASSAGTSGLPYEQYF.